A selection of T cell receptor beta chains follows, all from one sample in a study of early T cells in non-severe SARS-CoV-2 infection. TCRdb re-called the 5' RACE reads with MiXCR, one entry per CDR3 protein. This sample has tens of thousands of distinct CDR3 sequences, with 12% found just once. The sequences come from whole blood, collected at baseline. The receptors were gathered from an adult who was a healthcare worker with PCR-confirmed SARS-CoV-2 infection or an uninfected control (not recorded which). The donor label of this sample is uncertain. The CDR3 runs from the conserved cysteine through the conserved F or W. Each record gives: D gene, J gene, clone size, V gene, CDR3 protein, CDR3 DNA. D genes are given only for firm matches. Clone size, where shown, is once, few, many, or a class for clones that have expanded.

- TRBJ2-3 - TRBV11-3 CASSLVVFSGRPDTQYF TGTGCCAGCAGCTTAGTTGTTTTTTCGGGGCGTCCAGATACGCAGTATTTT
TRBD1 TRBJ1-5 few TRBV12-3/TRBV12-4 CASRGQGLPREPQHF TGTGCCAGCAGGGGACAGGGCTTACCTAGGGAGCCCCAGCATTTT
- TRBJ1-5 - TRBV5-6 CASSLVGGQPQHF TGTGCCAGCAGCTTGGTAGGTGGTCAGCCCCAGCATTTT
- TRBJ2-7 few TRBV7-2 CASSLPASGGEQYF TGTGCCAGCAGCTTACCGGCTTCTGGAGGCGAGCAGTACTTC
- TRBJ2-5 - TRBV3-1 CASSPRRRETQYF TGTGCCAGCAGCCCGAGACGCCGGGAGACCCAGTACTTC
- TRBJ2-7 many TRBV29-1 CSVVTEDGYEQYF TGCAGCGTAGTGACAGAAGACGGCTACGAGCAGTACTTC
- TRBJ2-4 few TRBV3-1 CASSQAGRGQYF TGTGCCAGCAGCCAGGCGGGACGGGGACAGTACTTC
- TRBJ2-7 few TRBV2 CASGDGGLSYEQYF TGTGCCAGCGGTGACGGGGGTCTATCCTACGAGCAGTACTTC
- TRBJ2-7 few TRBV5-1 CASSLPNSYEQYF TGCGCCAGCAGCTTACCGAACTCCTACGAGCAGTACTTC
TRBD1 TRBJ2-3 few TRBV18 CASSPGQGTTDTQYF TGTGCCAGCTCACCGGGACAGGGGACGACAGATACGCAGTATTTT
- TRBJ1-2 many TRBV6-6 CASKTPDRLFYGYTF TGTGCCAGCAAGACACCAGACAGGCTATTCTATGGCTACACCTTC
- TRBJ1-4 - TRBV5-1 CASLIRPGAHEKLFF TGCGCCAGCCTAATCCGACCGGGGGCTCATGAAAAACTGTTTTTT
- TRBJ1-2 once TRBV20-1 CSARVRDGSNYGYTF TGCAGTGCTAGAGTCCGGGATGGGTCCAACTATGGCTACACCTTC
- TRBJ2-3 few TRBV20-1 CSALITDTQYF TGCAGTGCGCTTATCACAGATACGCAGTATTTT
TRBD1 TRBJ2-7 few TRBV9 CASSARTGGNYEQYF TGTGCCAGCAGCGCCAGGACAGGGGGCAACTACGAGCAGTACTTC
TRBD1 TRBJ2-3 many TRBV13 CASSFQGVSTDTQYF TGTGCCAGCAGCTTCCAGGGGGTGAGCACAGATACGCAGTATTTT
TRBD2 TRBJ2-3 many TRBV5-4 CASSFLAGIPTDTQYF TGTGCCAGCAGCTTCCTAGCGGGGATACCGACAGATACGCAGTATTTT
- TRBJ2-7 - TRBV9 CASSVAPGPTYEQYF TGTGCCAGCAGCGTAGCGCCGGGACCGACCTACGAGCAGTACTTC
- TRBJ2-5 few TRBV12-5 CASGSDQETQYF TGTGCTAGTGGTTCGGATCAAGAGACCCAGTACTTC
- TRBJ2-7 many TRBV15 CATSRGQTVYEQYF TGTGCCACCAGCAGAGGCCAGACAGTCTACGAGCAGTACTTC
TRBD1 TRBJ1-6 - TRBV4-3 CASSQDAGTGNSPLHF TGCGCCAGCAGCCAAGATGCCGGGACAGGGAATTCACCCCTCCACTTT
- TRBJ2-4 many TRBV2 CASAGEGGNIQYF TGTGCCAGCGCGGGAGAGGGGGGAAACATTCAGTACTTC
TRBD2 TRBJ2-1 - TRBV5-5 CASSFGPRGSNYNEQFF TGTGCCAGCAGCTTTGGCCCGCGGGGGAGCAATTACAATGAGCAGTTCTTC
- TRBJ2-3 many TRBV6-5 CASSYRGFGTDTQYF TGTGCCAGCAGTTATCGGGGATTCGGCACAGATACGCAGTATTTT
- TRBJ1-6 - TRBV7-7 CASSLDGNSPLHF TGTGCCAGCAGCTTAGACGGGAATTCACCCCTCCACTTT
- TRBJ1-2 - TRBV5-1 CASSTRDTYGYTF TGCGCCAGCAGCACGAGAGACACATATGGCTACACCTTC
- TRBJ1-3 - TRBV3-1 CASSQGGTYRVSGNTIYF TGTGCCAGCAGCCAAGGTGGAACTTACAGGGTCTCTGGAAACACCATATATTTT
- TRBJ1-1 - TRBV12-3/TRBV12-4 CASSWGPNTEAFF TGTGCCAGCAGTTGGGGTCCTAACACTGAAGCTTTCTTT
TRBD1 TRBJ1-5 many TRBV11-2 CASSFGQGANQPQHF TGTGCCAGCAGCTTCGGGCAGGGGGCAAATCAGCCCCAGCATTTT
TRBD2 TRBJ2-1 many TRBV20-1 CSTRLALAGVNEQFF TGCAGCACCCGATTGGCTCTAGCGGGGGTCAATGAGCAGTTCTTC
- TRBJ2-1 few TRBV6-5 CASSSRDSQFF TGTGCCAGCAGTTCCCGGGATTCGCAGTTCTTC
TRBD1 TRBJ1-6 - TRBV20-1 CSARDSFAGGYNSPLHF TGCAGTGCTAGAGATAGTTTCGCAGGGGGCTATAATTCACCCCTCCACTTT
TRBD1 TRBJ1-1 - TRBV6-4 CASSQQLGGQKAFF TGTGCCAGCAGCCAGCAGCTTGGGGGACAGAAAGCTTTCTTT
- TRBJ1-1 few TRBV20-1 CSARGPGDTEAFF TGCAGTGCTAGAGGTCCGGGAGACACTGAAGCTTTCTTT
- TRBJ2-4 - TRBV29-1 CSATTAEGIQYF TGCAGCGCAACGACGGCCGAAGGCATTCAGTACTTC
- TRBJ1-1 few TRBV7-8 CASSWGTEAFF TGTGCCAGCAGCTGGGGCACTGAAGCTTTCTTT
TRBD2 TRBJ2-3 - TRBV7-9 CASSSTSGGSFGTDTQYF TGTGCCAGCAGCTCCACTAGCGGGGGGTCCTTTGGCACAGATACGCAGTATTTT
- TRBJ1-6 medium-sized TRBV7-2 CASSLASSYNSPLHF TGTGCCAGCAGCTTGGCTAGCTCCTATAATTCACCCCTCCACTTT
TRBD1 TRBJ2-7 - TRBV28 CASSPTGKSYEQYF TGTGCCAGCAGTCCGACAGGGAAGTCCTACGAGCAGTACTTC
- TRBJ2-2 few TRBV5-6 CASSSGQVAGELFF TGTGCCAGCAGCTCAGGTCAGGTAGCCGGGGAGCTGTTTTTT
- TRBJ2-2 many TRBV19 CASSVTSSGELFF TGTGCCAGTAGTGTCACTAGTTCCGGGGAGCTGTTTTTT
- TRBJ2-2 many TRBV7-2 CASSGDTGELFF TGTGCCAGCAGCGGGGACACCGGGGAGCTGTTTTTT
- TRBJ1-1 many TRBV12-3/TRBV12-4 CASSFPGMNTEAFF TGTGCCAGCAGTTTCCCGGGCATGAACACTGAAGCTTTCTTT
TRBD2 TRBJ2-7 - TRBV20-1 CSASVAGVGEQYF TGCAGTGCTTCAGTAGCGGGAGTGGGAGAGCAGTACTTC
TRBD2 TRBJ2-1 - TRBV19 CASSELAVYNEQFF TGTGCCAGCTCCGAACTAGCGGTCTACAATGAGCAGTTCTTC
- TRBJ2-3 many TRBV18 CASSPRWRGPDTQYF TGTGCCAGCTCACCACGGTGGAGGGGGCCAGATACGCAGTATTTT
TRBD1 TRBJ1-4 many TRBV4-2 CASSQKHAPGGVNEKLFF TGTGCCAGCAGCCAAAAACACGCCCCAGGGGGGGTTAATGAAAAACTGTTTTTT
- TRBJ1-1 few TRBV20-1 CSARVGQSTEAFF TGCAGTGCTAGAGTCGGGCAGAGCACTGAAGCTTTCTTT
- TRBJ2-5 - TRBV6-4 CASSELDGETQYF TGTGCCAGCAGTGAGCTAGACGGGGAGACCCAGTACTTC
- TRBJ1-2 - TRBV19 CASSIATGTDYGYTF TGTGCCAGTAGTATTGCGACCGGGACGGATTATGGCTACACCTTC
- TRBJ2-7 few TRBV3-1 CASSQEQVTFYEQYF TGTGCCAGCAGCCAAGAGCAAGTGACTTTCTACGAGCAGTACTTC
- TRBJ1-6 medium-sized TRBV4-3 CASSQERVSGNSPLHF TGCGCCAGCAGCCAAGAACGGGTATCTGGGAATTCACCCCTCCACTTT
TRBD1 TRBJ1-2 - TRBV10-3 CAISESRQGLHDGYTF TGTGCCATCAGTGAGTCCCGACAGGGCCTGCACGATGGCTACACCTTC
- TRBJ2-7 few TRBV6-5 CASSSLGGYEQYF TGTGCCAGCAGTTCCCTCGGCGGGTACGAGCAGTACTTC
- TRBJ1-5 many TRBV4-1 CASSQSISGTGQHF TGCGCCAGCAGCCAATCGATTTCCGGGACTGGCCAGCATTTT